These 10 T cell receptor beta chains were all obtained from the same sample, sequenced in a study of cytomegalovirus exposure and HLA in healthy donors. Libraries were prepared by immunoSEQ multiplex PCR; TCRdb keeps only in-frame clonotypes and omits some of them. The sample holds over 120,000 clones, around 90% seen once. The sample was PBMCs. The receptors shown here come from a woman younger than 45 in good health and CMV-seropositive.

The chain couples TRBV27 to TRBJ1-1, with D unclear. V was clipped by 5 bases and J by 0 bases, with 10 bases between them. Germline CDR1 MNHEY, CDR2 SMNVEV (reference sequence). CDR3 length equals 14 residues. CDR3 protein: CASSPGGMNTEAFF. DNA of the CDR3: TGTGCCAGCAGTCCCGGTGGTATGAACACTGAAGCTTTCTTT.

CDR3 amino acids: CASSLSQGRETQYF. Here the CDR3 DNA reads TGTGCCAGCAGCTTGTCGCAGGGTAGGGAGACCCAGTACTTC. V usage is TRBV5-6 and J usage is TRBJ2-5, with D possibly TRBD1 on 5 matching bases. The CDR3 totals 14 residues. V lost 1 base and J lost 5, with 12 bases in between. Germline lookup yields CDR1 SGHDT and CDR2 YYEEEE.

Here the CDR3 reads CASSTGWAMNTEAFF. For the CDR3, the DNA is TGTGCCAGCAGTACGGGATGGGCCATGAACACTGAAGCTTTCTTT. The chain links TRBV28 to TRBJ1-1; D is undetermined. The CDR3 is 15 residues long. V shed 5 bases and J shed 0 bases, with 13 bases lying between them. CDR1 is MDHEN, CDR2 SYDVKM, per germline.

Remarks on this clone: Other nucleotide sequences in the sample specify the same CDR3. The rearrangement links TRBV5-1 to TRBJ1-1; D may be TRBD1 (5 bases). The germline V gene has CDR1 SGHRS and CDR2 YFSETQ. The CDR3 extends over 13 amino acids. Between the trimmed V and J ends, which lost 3 bases and 1 base, there was a span of 7 bases. The CDR3 DNA is TGCGCCAGCAGCTCCACAGGGAACACTGAAGCTTTCTTT. Residues: CASSSTGNTEAFF.

The chain employs TRBV18 and TRBJ2-7; TRBD1 matches at 8 bases. The CDR3 has 15 residues. CDR1 is KGHSH and CDR2 is LQKENI in the germline V gene. J lost 1 base, V lost 2 bases, and 4 bases had no gene match. The CDR3 region has the DNA TGTGCCAGCTCACCATATTGGGACAGGTCCTACGAGCAGTACTTC. Protein product: CASSPYWDRSYEQYF.

The rearrangement links TRBV2 to TRBJ1-5; D is unclear. V was trimmed by 2 bases and J by 3 bases, leaving 11 bases between them. Germline V gene sequence: CDR1 SNHLY, CDR2 FYNNEI. The CDR3 extends over 15 amino acids. CDR3: CASSELRVNNQPQHF. CDR3 sequence (DNA): TGTGCCAGCAGTGAATTGAGGGTTAACAATCAGCCCCAGCATTTT.

The J gene is TRBJ1-1, the V gene TRBV28; D may be TRBD1 (5 bases). V shed 6 bases and J shed 1 base, with 15 bases lying between them. The CDR3 runs 15 residues. Germline CDR1 is MDHEN and CDR2 is SYDVKM. The CDR3 bases are TGTGCCAGCAGAATCCAGGGAGGTTGGAACACTGAAGCTTTCTTT. Residues: CASRIQGGWNTEAFF. Full variable domain (outside the CDR3, taken from reference TRBV28 and TRBJ1-1): DVKVTQSSRYLVKRTGEKVFLECVQDMDHENMFWYRQDPGLGLRLIYFSYDVKMKEKGDIPEGYSVSREKKERFSLILESASTNQTSMYLCASRIQGGWNTEAFFGQGTRLTVV.

The V call is TRBV28, the J call TRBJ1-4; TRBD1 might be the D (6 bases). The CDR3 is 15 amino acids. V was trimmed by 7 bases and J by 5 bases, leaving 17 bases between them. Per the germline V gene, CDR1 is MDHEN and CDR2 is SYDVKM. CDR3 DNA sequence: TGTGCCAGCACCGACTCCAGGGGCCCAAATGAAAAACTGTTTTTT. It encodes CASTDSRGPNEKLFF.

The V and J genes are TRBV19 and TRBJ1-5, with 8 bases matching TRBD1. V dropped 5 bases and J dropped 5; count of bases not matched to a gene: 8. This CDR3 has 15 amino acids. The germline V gene encodes CDR1 LNHDA and CDR2 SQIVND (reference sequence). CDR3 residues: CASSLNRGVDQPQHF. CDR3 sequence (DNA): TGTGCCAGTAGTCTAAACAGGGGGGTGGATCAGCCCCAGCATTTT.

The chain recombines TRBV28 with TRBJ2-7; TRBD1 is a possible D gene (6 bases). V gave up 2 bases and J gave up 9 bases, with 11 bases separating them. This CDR3 region has 12 residues. CDR1 and CDR2 (germline): MDHEN, SYDVKM. In DNA form, the CDR3 reads TGTGCCAGCAGTTTACTCCGGACAGTGCAGTACTTC. Protein: CASSLLRTVQYF. Variable domain in full (rest from reference TRBV28 and TRBJ2-7): DVKVTQSSRYLVKRTGEKVFLECVQDMDHENMFWYRQDPGLGLRLIYFSYDVKMKEKGDIPEGYSVSREKKERFSLILESASTNQTSMYLCASSLLRTVQYFGPGTRLTVT.